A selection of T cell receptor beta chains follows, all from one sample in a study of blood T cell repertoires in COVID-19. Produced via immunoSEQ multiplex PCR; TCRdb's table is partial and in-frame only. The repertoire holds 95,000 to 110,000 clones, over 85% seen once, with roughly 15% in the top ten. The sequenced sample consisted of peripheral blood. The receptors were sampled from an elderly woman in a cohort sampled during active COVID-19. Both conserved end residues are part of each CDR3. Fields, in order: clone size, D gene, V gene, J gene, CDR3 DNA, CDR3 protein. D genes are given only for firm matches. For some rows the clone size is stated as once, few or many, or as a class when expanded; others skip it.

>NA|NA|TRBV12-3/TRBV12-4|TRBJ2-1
TGTGCCAGTGCTTCGGGGTACAATGAGCAGTTCTTC
CASASGYNEQFF
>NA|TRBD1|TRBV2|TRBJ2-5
TGTGCCAGCAGCGTGACAGGGATAAGCCAAGAGACCCAGTACTTC
CASSVTGISQETQYF
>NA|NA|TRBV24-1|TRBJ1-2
TGTGCCACCATCCGGGGGGCAGGCTATGGCTACACCTTC
CATIRGAGYGYTF
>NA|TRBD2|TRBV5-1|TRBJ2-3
TGCGCCAGCAGCTTGGCCTTAGCGGGGGGGAGCACAGATACGCAGTATTTT
CASSLALAGGSTDTQYF
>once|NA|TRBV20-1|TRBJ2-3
TGCAGTGCTAGTAGGAGTGATGCAGATACGCAGTATTTT
CSASRSDADTQYF
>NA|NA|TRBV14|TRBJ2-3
TGTGCCAGCAGCCAAATCCTAGCGACTACGCAGTATTTT
CASSQILATTQYF
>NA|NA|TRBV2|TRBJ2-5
TGTGCCAGCGGTATACAGGGACTACCACAAGAGACCCAGTACTTC
CASGIQGLPQETQYF
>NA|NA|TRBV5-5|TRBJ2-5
TGTGCCAGCAGCTTGGAGCTAGTTTTAGAAGAGACCCAGTACTTC
CASSLELVLEETQYF
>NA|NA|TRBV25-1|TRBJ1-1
TGTGCCAGCAGTGAACTTGGGGGGGCTGGACTGAACACTGAAGCTTTCTTT
CASSELGGAGLNTEAFF
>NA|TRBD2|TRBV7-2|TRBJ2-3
TGTGCCAGCAGCCAATCGTTAGCGGGAGGAACCACAGATACGCAGTATTTT
CASSQSLAGGTTDTQYF